The sequence of this T cell receptor (beta chain) was determined in a study of CXCR3-negative and CXCR3-positive naive CD8 T cells (dated by TCRdb to about 2019). For the study in its entirety: In total, 130 million or so TRB reads were obtained, which works out to roughly 1.5 +/- 0.3 million reads per library. Diversity and physicochemical repertoire analyses were performed on around ten donors pooled from two independent experiments. Naive subsets from about five donors and memory cells from 3 donors were included in the TRBV-TRBJ cluster analysis. On the study overall, not on this receptor specifically: Because surface CD5, which is linked to self-reactivity in mice, was comparable between the naive subsets, TCR interaction strength was also inferred from TRB CDR3 physicochemical properties. TRBV-TRBJ usage was similar between naive CXCR3-negative and CXCR3-positive cells from the same donor, while memory cells showed distinct patterns. Freshly isolated PBMCs were used for most assays because CXCR3 expression went down partially after cryopreservation. TRB CDR3s from CXCR3-positive naive cells showed higher hydrophobicity (lower Kidera factor 4), lower energy, and higher strength and volume indices than CXCR3-negative naive cells. Comparably high repertoire diversity was found in both naive subsets, whereas much lower repertoire diversity was found in memory CD8+ T cells.

TCRdb lists the instrument as NextSeq 550. The Human TCR Profiling Kit (MiLaboratory) was used to make UMI-labeled 5' RACE TRB cDNA libraries. The full amount of extracted RNA was used for cDNA synthesis, and the full amount of resulting cDNA was used for PCR amplification. The libraries were made side by side, with each library going through the same number of PCR cycles. The paper's data handling went like this. MIGEC and MiXCR extracted about 53,000 +/- 10,000 unique UMI-labeled TRB cDNA molecules per library, requiring at least two reads per UMI. On average, each library contained about 40,000 +/- 10,000 functional in-frame TRB CDR3 nucleotide clonotypes without stop codons. After downsampling to 5000 UMI-labeled TRB molecules per sample, diversity metrics such as normalized Shannon-Wiener and Chao1 were calculated in VDJtools. Clonotype-size-weighted physicochemical properties of the central five CDR3 residues (interaction energy, strength, volume and Kidera factor 4) were computed in VDJtools. TCRdb reprocessed the reads, so every CDR3 protein sequence counts as one entry and DNA is not shown. The V and J calls here are based on TCRdb, not the publication. The sample table gives some 150,000 distinct CDR3 sequences. The ten top clones hold 0.4% to 0.5% of the sample.

For this clonotype: Its cognate antigen has yet to be identified.

Spanning cysteine to phenylalanine, the CDR3 consists of 17 amino acids. The record lacks a DNA sequence. For CDR1 and CDR2, the germline V gene (reference sequence) lists SSHAT and FNYEAQ. For every CD8+ T cell subset, around 300,000 cells were flow-sorted straight into RLT lysis buffer, and each subset was sorted in triplicate. Naive CD8+ T cells were defined stringently as CD45RO-CCR7+CD27+CD95- to exclude memory contaminants. Peripheral blood mononuclear cells were isolated from buffy coats by standard density gradient centrifugation. A FACSAria III was used to flow-sort naive CXCR3-negative and CXCR3-positive CD8+ T cells. An RNeasy Mini Kit was used to extract total RNA from the sorted cells.

Sequencing used naive CXCR3+ CD8+ T cells from blood. The label giving this sample's cell subset or site can be read as: CD45RO-CCR7+CD27+CD95- naive CD8+ T cells expressing CXCR3 (TNR3+). This TCR was recovered from a human donor in good health. Some clones in this sample may be carry-over from other donors' samples. The chain links TRBV7-7 with TRBJ2-2; TCRdb's assignment of TRBD1 cannot be checked, as there is no DNA. The CDR3: CASSFNSAAPNTGELFF.